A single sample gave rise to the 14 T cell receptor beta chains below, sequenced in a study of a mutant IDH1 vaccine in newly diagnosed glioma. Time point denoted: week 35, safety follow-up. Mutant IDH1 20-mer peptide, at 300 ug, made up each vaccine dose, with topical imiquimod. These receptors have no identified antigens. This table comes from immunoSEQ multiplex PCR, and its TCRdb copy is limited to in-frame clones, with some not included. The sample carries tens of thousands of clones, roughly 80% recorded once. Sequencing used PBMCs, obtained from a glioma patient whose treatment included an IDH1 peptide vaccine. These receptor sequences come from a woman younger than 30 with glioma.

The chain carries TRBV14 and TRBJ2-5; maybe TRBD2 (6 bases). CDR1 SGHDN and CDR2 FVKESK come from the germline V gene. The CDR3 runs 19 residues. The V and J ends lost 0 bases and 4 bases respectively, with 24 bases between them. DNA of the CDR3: TGTGCCAGCAGCCAAGATCGGCGGTGGGAGGTAAATGCCGTAGAGACCCAGTACTTC. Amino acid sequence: CASSQDRRWEVNAVETQYF. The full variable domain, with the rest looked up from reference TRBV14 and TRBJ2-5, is EAGVTQFPSHSVIEKGQTVTLRCDPISGHDNLYWYRRVMGKEIKFLLHFVKESKQDESGMPNNRFLAERTGGTYSTLKVQPAELEDSGVYFCASSQDRRWEVNAVETQYFGPGTRLLVL.

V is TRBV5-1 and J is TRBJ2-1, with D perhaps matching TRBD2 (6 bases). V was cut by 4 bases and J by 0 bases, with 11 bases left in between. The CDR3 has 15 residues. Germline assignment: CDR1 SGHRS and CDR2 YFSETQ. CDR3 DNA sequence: TGCGCCAGCAGCCTTAGCGGAGACTCCTACAATGAGCAGTTCTTC. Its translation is CASSLSGDSYNEQFF.

The chain's CDR3 is CASSSRTGWDEKLFF. DNA of the CDR3: TGTGCCAGCAGCTCAAGGACAGGGTGGGATGAAAAACTGTTTTTT. The J gene is TRBJ1-4, the V gene TRBV7-8; 8 bases map to TRBD1. The CDR3 length is 15 residues. V lost 4 bases, J lost 6 bases, and 7 bases stayed unmatched. Per germline, CDR1 SGHVS and CDR2 FQNEAQ.

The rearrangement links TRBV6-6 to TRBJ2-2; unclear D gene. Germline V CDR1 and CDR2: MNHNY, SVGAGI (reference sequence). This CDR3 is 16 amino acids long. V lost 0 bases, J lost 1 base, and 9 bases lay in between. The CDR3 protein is CASSYSVGKNTGELFF. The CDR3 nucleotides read TGTGCCAGCAGTTACTCGGTAGGGAAGAACACCGGGGAGCTGTTTTTT.

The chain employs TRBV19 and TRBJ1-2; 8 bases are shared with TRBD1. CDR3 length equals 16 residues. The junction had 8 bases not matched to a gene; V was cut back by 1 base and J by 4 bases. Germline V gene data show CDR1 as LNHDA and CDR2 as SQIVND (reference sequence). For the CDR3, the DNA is TGTGCCAGTAGTATAGCGGGGACAGGTAGCCTCTATGGCTACACCTTC. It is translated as CASSIAGTGSLYGYTF.

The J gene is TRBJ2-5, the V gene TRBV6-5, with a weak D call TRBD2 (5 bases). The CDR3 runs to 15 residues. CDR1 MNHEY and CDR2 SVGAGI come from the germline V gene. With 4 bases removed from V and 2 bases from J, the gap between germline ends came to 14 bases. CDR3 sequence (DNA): TGTGCCAGCAGTTTCTCAGTGGACTTACAAGAGACCCAGTACTTC. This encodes CASSFSVDLQETQYF.

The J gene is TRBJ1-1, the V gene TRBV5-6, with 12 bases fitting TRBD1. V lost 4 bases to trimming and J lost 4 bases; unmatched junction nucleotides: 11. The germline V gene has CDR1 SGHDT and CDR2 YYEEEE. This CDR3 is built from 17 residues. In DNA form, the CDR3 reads TGTGCCAGCAGCGTGGGACAGGGGGCTTACGGTGGCACTGAAGCTTTCTTT. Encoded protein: CASSVGQGAYGGTEAFF.

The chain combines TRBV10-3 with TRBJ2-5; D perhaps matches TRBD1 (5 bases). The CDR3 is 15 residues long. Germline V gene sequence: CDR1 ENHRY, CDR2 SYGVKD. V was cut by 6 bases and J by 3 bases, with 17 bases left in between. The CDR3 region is CAIRTDGHRKETQYF. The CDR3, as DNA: TGTGCCATCAGGACAGACGGGCACCGTAAAGAGACCCAGTACTTC.

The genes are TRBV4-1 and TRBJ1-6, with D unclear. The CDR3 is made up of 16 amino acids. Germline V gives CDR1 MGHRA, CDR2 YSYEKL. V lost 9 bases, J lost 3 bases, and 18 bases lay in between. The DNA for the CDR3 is TGCGCCAGTACGAAGGGAGGCATCGACTATAATTCACCCCTCCACTTT. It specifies CASTKGGIDYNSPLHF.

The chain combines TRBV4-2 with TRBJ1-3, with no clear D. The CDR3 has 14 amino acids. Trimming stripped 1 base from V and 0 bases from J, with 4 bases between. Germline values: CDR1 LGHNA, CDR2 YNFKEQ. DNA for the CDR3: TGTGCCAGCAGCCAAGTCGGCTCTGGAAACACCATATATTTT. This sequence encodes CASSQVGSGNTIYF.

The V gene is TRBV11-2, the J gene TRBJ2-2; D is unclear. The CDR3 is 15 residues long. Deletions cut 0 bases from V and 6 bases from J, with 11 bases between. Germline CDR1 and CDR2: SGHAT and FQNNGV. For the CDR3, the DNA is TGTGCCAGCAGCTTAGAAGTTTTTGGATCCGGGGAGCTGTTTTTT. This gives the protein CASSLEVFGSGELFF.

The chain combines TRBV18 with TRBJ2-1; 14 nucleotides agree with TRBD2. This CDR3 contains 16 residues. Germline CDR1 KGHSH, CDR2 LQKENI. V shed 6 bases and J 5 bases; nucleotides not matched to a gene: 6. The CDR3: CASSPRLAGGDNEQFF. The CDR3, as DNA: TGTGCCAGCTCTCCTAGACTAGCGGGAGGGGACAATGAGCAGTTCTTC.

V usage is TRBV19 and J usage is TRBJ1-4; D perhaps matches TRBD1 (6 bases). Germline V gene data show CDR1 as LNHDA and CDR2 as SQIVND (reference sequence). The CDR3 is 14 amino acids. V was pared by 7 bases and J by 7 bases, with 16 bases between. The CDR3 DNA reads TGTGCCAGTAAGGGGGGGGGCGCAGGTGAAAAACTGTTTTTT. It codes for CASKGGGAGEKLFF.

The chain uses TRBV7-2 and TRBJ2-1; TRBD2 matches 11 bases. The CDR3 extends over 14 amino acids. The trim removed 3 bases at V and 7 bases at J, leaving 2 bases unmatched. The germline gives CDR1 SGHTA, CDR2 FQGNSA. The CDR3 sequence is CASSLGLAANEQFF. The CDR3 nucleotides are TGTGCCAGCAGCTTGGGACTAGCGGCTAATGAGCAGTTCTTC.